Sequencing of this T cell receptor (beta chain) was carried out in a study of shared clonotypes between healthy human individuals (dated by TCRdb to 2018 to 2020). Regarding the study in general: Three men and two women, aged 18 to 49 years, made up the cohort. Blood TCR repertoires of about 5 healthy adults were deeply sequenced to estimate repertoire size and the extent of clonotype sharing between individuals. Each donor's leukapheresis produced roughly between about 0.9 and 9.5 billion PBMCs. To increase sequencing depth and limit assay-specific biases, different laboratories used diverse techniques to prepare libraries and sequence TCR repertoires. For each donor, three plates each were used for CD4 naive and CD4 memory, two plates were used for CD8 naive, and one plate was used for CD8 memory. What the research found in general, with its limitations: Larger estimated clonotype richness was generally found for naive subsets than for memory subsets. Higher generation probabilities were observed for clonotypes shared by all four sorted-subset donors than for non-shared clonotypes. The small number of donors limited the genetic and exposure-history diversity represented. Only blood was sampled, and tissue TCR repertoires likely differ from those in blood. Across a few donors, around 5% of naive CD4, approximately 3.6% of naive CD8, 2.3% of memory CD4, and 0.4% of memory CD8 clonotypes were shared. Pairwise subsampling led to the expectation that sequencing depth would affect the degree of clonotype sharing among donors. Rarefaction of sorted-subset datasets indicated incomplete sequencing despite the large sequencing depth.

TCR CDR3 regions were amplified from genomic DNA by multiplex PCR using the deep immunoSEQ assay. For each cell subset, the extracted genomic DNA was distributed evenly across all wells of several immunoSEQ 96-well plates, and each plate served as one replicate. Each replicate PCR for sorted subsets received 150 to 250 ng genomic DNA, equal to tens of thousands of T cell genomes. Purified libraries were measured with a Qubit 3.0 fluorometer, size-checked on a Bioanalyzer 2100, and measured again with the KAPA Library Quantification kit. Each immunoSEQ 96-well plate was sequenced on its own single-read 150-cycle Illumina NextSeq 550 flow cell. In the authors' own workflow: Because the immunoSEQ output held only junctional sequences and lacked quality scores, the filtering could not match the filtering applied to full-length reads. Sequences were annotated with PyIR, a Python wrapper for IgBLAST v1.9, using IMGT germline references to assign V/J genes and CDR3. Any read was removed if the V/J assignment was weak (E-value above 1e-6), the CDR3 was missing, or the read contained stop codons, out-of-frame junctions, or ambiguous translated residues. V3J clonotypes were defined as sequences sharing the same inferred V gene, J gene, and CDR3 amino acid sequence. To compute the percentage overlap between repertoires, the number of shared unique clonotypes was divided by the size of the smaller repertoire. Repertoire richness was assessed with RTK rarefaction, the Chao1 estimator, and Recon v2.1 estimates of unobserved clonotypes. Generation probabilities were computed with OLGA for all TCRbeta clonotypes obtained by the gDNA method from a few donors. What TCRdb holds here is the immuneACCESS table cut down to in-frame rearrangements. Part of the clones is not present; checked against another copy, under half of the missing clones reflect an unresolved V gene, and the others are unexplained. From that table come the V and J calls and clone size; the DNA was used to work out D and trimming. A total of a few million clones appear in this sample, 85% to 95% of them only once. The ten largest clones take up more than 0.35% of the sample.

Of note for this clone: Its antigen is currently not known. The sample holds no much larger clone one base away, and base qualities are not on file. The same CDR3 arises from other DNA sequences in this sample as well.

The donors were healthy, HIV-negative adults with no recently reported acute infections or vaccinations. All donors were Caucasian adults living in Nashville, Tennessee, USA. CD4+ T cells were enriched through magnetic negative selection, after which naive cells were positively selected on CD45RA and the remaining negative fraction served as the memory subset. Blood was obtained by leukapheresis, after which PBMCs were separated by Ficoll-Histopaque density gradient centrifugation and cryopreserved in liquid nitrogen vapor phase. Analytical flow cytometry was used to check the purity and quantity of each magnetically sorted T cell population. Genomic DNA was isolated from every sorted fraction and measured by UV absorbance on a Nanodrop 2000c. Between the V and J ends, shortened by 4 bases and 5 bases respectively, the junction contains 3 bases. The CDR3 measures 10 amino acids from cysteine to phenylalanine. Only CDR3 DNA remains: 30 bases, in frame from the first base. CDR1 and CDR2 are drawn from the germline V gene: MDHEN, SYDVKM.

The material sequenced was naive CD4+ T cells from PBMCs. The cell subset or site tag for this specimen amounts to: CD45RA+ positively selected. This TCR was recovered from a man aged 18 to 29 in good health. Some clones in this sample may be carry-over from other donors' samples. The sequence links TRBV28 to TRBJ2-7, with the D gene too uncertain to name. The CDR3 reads CASSSNEQYF. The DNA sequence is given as TGTGCCAGCAGTTCAAACGAGCAGTACTTC.